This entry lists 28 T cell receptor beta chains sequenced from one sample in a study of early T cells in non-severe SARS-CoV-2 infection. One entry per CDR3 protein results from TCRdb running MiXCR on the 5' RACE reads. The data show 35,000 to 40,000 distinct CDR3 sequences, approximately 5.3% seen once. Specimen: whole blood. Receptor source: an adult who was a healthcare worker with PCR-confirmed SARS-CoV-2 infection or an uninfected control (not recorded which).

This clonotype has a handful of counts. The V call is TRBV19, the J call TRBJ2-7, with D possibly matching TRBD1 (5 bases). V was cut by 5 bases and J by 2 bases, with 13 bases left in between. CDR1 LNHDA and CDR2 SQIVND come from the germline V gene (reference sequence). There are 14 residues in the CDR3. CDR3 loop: CASSATPRAYEQYF. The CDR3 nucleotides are TGTGCCAGTAGTGCAACGCCCAGGGCCTACGAGCAGTACTTC.

CDR3 sequence (DNA): TGTGCCAGCAGTTTAGTTCGACTAGCGGGAGATCCAGAGACCCAGTACTTC. Translating it yields CASSLVRLAGDPETQYF. V and J are TRBV12-3 or TRBV12-4 and TRBJ2-5, with 12 bases that match TRBD2. This CDR3 spans 17 amino acids. V trimming: 1 base; J trimming: 4 bases; junction bases outside the gene matches: 7.

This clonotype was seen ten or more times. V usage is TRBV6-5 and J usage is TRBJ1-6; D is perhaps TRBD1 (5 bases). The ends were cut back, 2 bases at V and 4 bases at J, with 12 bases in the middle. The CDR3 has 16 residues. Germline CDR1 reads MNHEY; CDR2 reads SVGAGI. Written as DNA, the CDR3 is TGTGCCAGCAGTTACAGGGGCCGCGGGTATAATTCACCCCTCCACTTT. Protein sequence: CASSYRGRGYNSPLHF.

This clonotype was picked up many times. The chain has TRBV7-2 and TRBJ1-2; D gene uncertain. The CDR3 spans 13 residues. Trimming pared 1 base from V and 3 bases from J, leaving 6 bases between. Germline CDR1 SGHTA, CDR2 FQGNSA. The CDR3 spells CASSLGTDYGYTF. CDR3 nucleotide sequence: TGTGCCAGCAGCTTAGGGACGGACTATGGCTACACCTTC.

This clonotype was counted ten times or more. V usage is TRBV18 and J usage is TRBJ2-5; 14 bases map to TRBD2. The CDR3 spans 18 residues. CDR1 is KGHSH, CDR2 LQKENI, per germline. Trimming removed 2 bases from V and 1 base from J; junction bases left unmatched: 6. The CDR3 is CASSPGLAGGTSQETQYF. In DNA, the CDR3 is TGTGCCAGCTCACCAGGACTAGCGGGAGGTACCTCCCAAGAGACCCAGTACTTC.

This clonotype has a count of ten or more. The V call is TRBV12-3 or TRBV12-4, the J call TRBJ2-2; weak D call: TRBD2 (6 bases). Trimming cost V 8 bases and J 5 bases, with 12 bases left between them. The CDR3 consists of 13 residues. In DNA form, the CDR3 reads TGTGCCAGCTGCGGGGAAATAACCGGGGAGCTGTTTTTT. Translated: CASCGEITGELFF.

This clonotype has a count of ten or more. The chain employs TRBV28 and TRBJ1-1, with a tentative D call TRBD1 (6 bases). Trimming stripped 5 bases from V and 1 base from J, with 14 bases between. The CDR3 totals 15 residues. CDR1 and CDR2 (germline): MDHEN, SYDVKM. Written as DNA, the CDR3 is TGTGCCAGCAGTCCCCGTCGGGACACGAACACTGAAGCTTTCTTT. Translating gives CASSPRRDTNTEAFF.

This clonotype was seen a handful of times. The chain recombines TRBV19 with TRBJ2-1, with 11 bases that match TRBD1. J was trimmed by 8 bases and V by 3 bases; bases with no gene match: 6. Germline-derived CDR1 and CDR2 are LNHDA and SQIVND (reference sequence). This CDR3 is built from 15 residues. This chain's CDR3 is CASSMLGQGGHEQFF. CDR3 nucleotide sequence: TGTGCCAGTAGTATGCTGGGACAGGGGGGGCATGAGCAGTTCTTC.

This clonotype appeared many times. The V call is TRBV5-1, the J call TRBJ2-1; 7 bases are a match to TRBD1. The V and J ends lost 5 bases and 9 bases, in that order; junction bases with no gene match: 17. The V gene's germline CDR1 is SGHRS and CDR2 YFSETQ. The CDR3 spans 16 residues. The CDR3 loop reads CASSSTTGAAVGEQFF. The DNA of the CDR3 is TGCGCCAGCAGTTCCACCACAGGGGCGGCGGTTGGTGAGCAGTTCTTC.

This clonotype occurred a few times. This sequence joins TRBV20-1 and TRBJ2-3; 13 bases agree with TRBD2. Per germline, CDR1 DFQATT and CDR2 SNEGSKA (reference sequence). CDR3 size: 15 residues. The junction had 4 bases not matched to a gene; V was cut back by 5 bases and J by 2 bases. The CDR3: CSAAGLAGHTDTQYF. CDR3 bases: TGCAGTGCTGCGGGACTAGCGGGACACACAGATACGCAGTATTTT.

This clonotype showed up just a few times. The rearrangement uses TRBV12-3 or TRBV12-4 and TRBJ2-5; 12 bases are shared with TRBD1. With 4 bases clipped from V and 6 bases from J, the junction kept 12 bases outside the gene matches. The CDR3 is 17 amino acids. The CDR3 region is CASSSNSGTGGRKTQYF. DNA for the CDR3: TGTGCCAGCAGTTCAAATTCCGGGACAGGGGGCCGGAAGACCCAGTACTTC.

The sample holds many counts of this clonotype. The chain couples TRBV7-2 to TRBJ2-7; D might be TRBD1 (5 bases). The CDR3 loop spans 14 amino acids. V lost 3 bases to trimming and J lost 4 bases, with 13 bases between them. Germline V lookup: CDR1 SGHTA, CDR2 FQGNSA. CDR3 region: CASSFGHSSYEQYF. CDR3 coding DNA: TGTGCCAGCAGCTTTGGACATTCTTCTTACGAGCAGTACTTC.

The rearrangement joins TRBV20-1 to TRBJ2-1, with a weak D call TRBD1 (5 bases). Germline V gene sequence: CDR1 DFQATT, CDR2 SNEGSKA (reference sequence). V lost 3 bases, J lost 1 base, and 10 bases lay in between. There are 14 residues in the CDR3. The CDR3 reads CSASNPGSYNEQFF. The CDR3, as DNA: TGCAGTGCTAGTAACCCAGGGTCCTACAATGAGCAGTTCTTC.

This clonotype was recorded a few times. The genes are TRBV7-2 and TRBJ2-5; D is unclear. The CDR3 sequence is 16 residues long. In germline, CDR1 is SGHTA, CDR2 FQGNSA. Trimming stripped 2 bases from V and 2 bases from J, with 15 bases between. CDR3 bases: TGTGCCAGCAGCTTATCTTTCAGTATCGGACAAGAGACCCAGTACTTC. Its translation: CASSLSFSIGQETQYF.

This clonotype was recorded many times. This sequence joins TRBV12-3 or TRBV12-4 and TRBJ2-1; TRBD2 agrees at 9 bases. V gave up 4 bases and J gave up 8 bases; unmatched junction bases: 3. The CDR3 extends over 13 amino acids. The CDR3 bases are TGTGCCAGCAGTTGGGGACTAGCCGATGAGCAGTTCTTC. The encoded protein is CASSWGLADEQFF.

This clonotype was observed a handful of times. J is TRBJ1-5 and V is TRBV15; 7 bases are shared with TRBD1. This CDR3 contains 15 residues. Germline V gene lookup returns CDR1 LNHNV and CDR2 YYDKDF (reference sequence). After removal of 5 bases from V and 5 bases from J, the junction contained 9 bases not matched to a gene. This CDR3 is CATSYRQGGHQPQHF. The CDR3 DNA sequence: TGTGCCACCAGCTATCGACAGGGAGGGCATCAGCCCCAGCATTTT. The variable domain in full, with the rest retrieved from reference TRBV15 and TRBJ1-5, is DAMVIQNPRYQVTQFGKPVTLSCSQTLNHNVMYWYQQKSSQAPKLLFHYYDKDFNNEADTPDNFQSRRPNTSFCFLDIRSPGLGDTAMYLCATSYRQGGHQPQHFGDGTRLSIL.

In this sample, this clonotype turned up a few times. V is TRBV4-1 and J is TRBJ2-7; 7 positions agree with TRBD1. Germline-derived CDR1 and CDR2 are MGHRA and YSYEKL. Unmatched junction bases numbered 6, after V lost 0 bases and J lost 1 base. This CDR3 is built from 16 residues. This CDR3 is CASSQDMGQRSYEQYF. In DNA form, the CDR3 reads TGCGCCAGCAGCCAAGATATGGGACAGAGATCCTACGAGCAGTACTTC.

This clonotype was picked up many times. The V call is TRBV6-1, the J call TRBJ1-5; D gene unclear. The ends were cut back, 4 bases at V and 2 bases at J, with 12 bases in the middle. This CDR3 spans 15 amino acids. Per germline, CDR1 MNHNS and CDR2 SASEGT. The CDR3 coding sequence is TGTGCCAGCAGTGGAGGGAGCCTTGGCAATCAGCCCCAGCATTTT. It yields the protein CASSGGSLGNQPQHF.

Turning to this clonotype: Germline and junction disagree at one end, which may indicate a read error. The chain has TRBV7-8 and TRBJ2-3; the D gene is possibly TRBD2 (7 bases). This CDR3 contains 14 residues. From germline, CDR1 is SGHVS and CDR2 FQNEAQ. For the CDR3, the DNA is TGTGCCACCAGCCTAGGGGGGGGCACAGATACGCAGTATTTT. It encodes CATSLGGGTDTQYF.

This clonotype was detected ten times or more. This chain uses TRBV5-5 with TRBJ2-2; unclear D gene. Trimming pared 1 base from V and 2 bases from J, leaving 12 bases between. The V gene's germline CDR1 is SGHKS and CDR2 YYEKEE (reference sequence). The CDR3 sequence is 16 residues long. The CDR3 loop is CASSLPFDRNTGELFF. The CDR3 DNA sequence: TGTGCCAGCAGCTTGCCGTTTGATCGTAACACCGGGGAGCTGTTTTTT.

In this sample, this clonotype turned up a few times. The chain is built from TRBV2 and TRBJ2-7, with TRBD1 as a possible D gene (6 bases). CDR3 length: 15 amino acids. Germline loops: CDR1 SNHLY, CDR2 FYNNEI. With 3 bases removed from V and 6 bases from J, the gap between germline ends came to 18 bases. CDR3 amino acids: CASSDWAGDLGEQYF. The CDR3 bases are TGTGCCAGCAGTGACTGGGCAGGGGATCTTGGCGAGCAGTACTTC.

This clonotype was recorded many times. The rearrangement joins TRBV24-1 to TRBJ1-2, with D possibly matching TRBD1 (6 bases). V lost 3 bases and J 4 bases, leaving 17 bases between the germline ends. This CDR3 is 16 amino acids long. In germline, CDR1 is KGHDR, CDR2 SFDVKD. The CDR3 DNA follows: TGTGCCACCAGTGATCCTACGACAGGCGATATCTATGGCTACACCTTC. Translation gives CATSDPTTGDIYGYTF.

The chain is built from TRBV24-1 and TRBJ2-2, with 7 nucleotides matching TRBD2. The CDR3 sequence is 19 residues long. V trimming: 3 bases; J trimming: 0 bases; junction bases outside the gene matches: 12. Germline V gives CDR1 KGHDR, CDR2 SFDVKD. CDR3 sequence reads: CATSDPPGTTNANTGELFF. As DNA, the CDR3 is TGTGCCACCAGTGATCCCCCCGGGACTACCAACGCGAACACCGGGGAGCTGTTTTTT.

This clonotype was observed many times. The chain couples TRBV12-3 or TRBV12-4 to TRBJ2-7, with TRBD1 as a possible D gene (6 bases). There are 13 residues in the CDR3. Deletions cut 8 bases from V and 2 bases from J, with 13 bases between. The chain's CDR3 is CASSKGEAYEQYF. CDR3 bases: TGTGCCAGCTCTAAGGGGGAAGCCTACGAGCAGTACTTC.

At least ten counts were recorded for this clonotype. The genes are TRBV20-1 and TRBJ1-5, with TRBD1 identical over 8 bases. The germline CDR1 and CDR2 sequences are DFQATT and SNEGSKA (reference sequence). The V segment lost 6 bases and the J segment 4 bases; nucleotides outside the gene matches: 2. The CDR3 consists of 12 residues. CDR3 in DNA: TGCAGTGCAGGACAGGGAAATCAGCCCCAGCATTTT. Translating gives CSAGQGNQPQHF.

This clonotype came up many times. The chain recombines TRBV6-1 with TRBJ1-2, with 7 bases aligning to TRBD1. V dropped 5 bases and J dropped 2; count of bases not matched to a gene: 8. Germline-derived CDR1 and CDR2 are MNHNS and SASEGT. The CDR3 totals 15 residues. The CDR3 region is CASSPGTANNYGYTF. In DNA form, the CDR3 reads TGTGCCAGCAGTCCCGGGACAGCAAACAACTATGGCTACACCTTC.

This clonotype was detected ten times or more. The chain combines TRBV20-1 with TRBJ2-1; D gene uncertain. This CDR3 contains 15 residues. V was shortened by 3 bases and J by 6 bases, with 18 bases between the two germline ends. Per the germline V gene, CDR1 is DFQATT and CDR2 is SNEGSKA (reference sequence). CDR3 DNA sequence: TGCAGTGCTAGGGACCCTGACGGACCCGGCAATGAGCAGTTCTTC. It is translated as CSARDPDGPGNEQFF.

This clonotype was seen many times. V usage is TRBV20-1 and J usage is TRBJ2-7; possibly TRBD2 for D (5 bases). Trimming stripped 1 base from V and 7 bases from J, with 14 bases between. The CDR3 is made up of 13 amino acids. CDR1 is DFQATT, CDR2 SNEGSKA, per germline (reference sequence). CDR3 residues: CSARGELAEEQYF. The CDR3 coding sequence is TGCAGTGCTAGAGGGGAGCTAGCCGAAGAGCAGTACTTC.